The following is a T cell receptor (beta chain) sequence with its context. Its specificity is not known. This entry comes from a study of memory CD4+ T cells and cytomegalovirus serostatus. This table comes from immunoSEQ multiplex PCR, and its TCRdb copy is limited to in-frame clones, with some not included. The sample yields 50,000 or so clones, 65% to 85% seen once. Study results and caveats: A US-trained random forest predicted CMV serostatus with median AUC roughly 0.91. About 40% of the roughly 160 known CMV-associated TCRbeta sequences appeared in CD4+ memory.

The sort gate was single viable CD3+CD4+CD8-CD45RO+ cells for memory CD4+ T cells. Germline V gene sequence: CDR1 SGHKS, CDR2 YYEKEE (reference sequence). Losses at the gene ends were 5 bases for V and 0 bases for J; bases not matched to a gene: 15. There are 19 residues in the CDR3. This sequence joins TRBV5-5 and TRBJ1-5; TRBD1 matches 9 bases. The receptor was isolated from an adult in good health and CMV-seronegative. Sequences were obtained from memory CD4+ T cells from blood. In nucleotides, the CDR3 is TGTGCCAGCAGTCGATTATACCGGGACAGGGTGAATAGCAATCAGCCCCAGCATTTT. As protein: CASSRLYRDRVNSNQPQHF.